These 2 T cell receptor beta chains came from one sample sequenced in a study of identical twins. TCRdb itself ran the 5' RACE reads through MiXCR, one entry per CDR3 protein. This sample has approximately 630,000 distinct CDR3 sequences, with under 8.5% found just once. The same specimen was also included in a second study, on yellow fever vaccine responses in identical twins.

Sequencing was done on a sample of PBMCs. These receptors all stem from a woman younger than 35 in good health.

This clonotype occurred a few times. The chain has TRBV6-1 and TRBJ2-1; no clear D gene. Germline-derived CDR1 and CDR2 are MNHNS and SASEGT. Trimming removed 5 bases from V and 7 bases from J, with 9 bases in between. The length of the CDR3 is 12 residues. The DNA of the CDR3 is TGTGCCAGCAGTATTATCCAAAATGAGCAGTTCTTC. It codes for CASSIIQNEQFF.

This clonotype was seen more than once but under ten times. CDR3 region: CASSRDWPNTGELFF. The CDR3 DNA sequence: TGTGCCAGCAGCCGTGACTGGCCCAACACCGGGGAGCTGTTTTTT. The chain couples TRBV7-9 to TRBJ2-2; D unclear. V was shortened by 5 bases and J by 2 bases, with 12 bases between the two germline ends. The germline gives CDR1 SEHNR, CDR2 FQNEAQ (reference sequence). CDR3 length equals 15 residues.